One sample yielded the 17 T cell receptor beta chains listed below, sequenced in a study of blood T cells in healthy people across ages. The second PCR ran roughly 6 to 11 cycles with a sample-barcoded 5' primer and J-beta primers. Each CDR3 protein gets one entry after TCRdb re-called the 5' RACE reads with MiXCR. Of 790,000 or so distinct CDR3 sequences in the sample, around three fifths were seen once. Sequenced sample: blood. These receptors were taken from a man aged 35 to 55 in good health.

V and J are TRBV15 and TRBJ2-5, with TRBD1 as a possible D gene (7 bases). The germline CDR1 and CDR2 sequences are LNHNV and YYDKDF (reference sequence). The CDR3 has 17 residues. With 1 base removed from V and 7 bases from J, the gap between germline ends came to 22 bases. In DNA form, the CDR3 reads TGTGCCACCAGCAGAGTCAGGGGGGCAAACTCCCCCGGGACCCAGTACTTC. It specifies CATSRVRGANSPGTQYF.

V and J are TRBV6-5 and TRBJ2-7; 8 nucleotides align to TRBD2. Germline V gene lookup returns CDR1 MNHEY and CDR2 SVGAGI. The junction had 5 bases not matched to a gene; V was cut back by 5 bases and J by 2 bases. The CDR3 covers 14 residues. CDR3 in amino acids: CASSRTSRTYEQYF. The CDR3 DNA reads as TGTGCCAGCAGTCGGACTAGCCGGACCTACGAGCAGTACTTC.

The CDR3 DNA follows: TGTGCCAGCAGTTCCGTACGCGGACAAGGGCGGTACGAGCAGTACTTC. It encodes CASSSVRGQGRYEQYF. V gene TRBV6-5 combines with J gene TRBJ2-7; D may be TRBD1 (5 bases). This CDR3 has 16 amino acids. Germline V gene data show CDR1 as MNHEY and CDR2 as SVGAGI. V dropped 4 bases and J dropped 4 bases, with 20 bases sitting between them.

The chain employs TRBV20-1 and TRBJ1-2, with 7 bases aligning to TRBD1. The CDR3 spans 14 residues. The germline gives CDR1 DFQATT, CDR2 SNEGSKA (reference sequence). Losses at the gene ends were 4 bases for V and 5 bases for J; bases not matched to a gene: 10. CDR3 sequence (DNA): TGCAGTGCTATGGGGACGGCAGGGGGTTATGGCTACACCTTC. Its protein is CSAMGTAGGYGYTF.

In this sample, this clonotype turned up a few times. V is TRBV20-1 and J is TRBJ2-5; 8 positions match TRBD2. J was trimmed by 5 bases and V by 2 bases; bases with no gene match: 16. Germline lookup yields CDR1 DFQATT and CDR2 SNEGSKA (reference sequence). The length of the CDR3 is 17 residues. This chain's CDR3 is CSARSPIGGGLGETQYF. The CDR3 DNA sequence: TGCAGTGCTAGAAGTCCCATCGGGGGGGGGCTGGGGGAGACCCAGTACTTC.

The chain couples TRBV20-1 to TRBJ2-1, with a tentative D call TRBD2 (6 bases). V lost 6 bases to trimming and J lost 6 bases, with 21 bases between them. Germline V gene sequence: CDR1 DFQATT, CDR2 SNEGSKA (reference sequence). There are 15 residues in the CDR3. CDR3 protein: CSAYNRRGTSNEQFF. The CDR3 nucleotides read TGCAGTGCCTACAATCGACGGGGGACCTCCAATGAGCAGTTCTTC.

The chain combines TRBV28 with TRBJ2-1; 8 bases are a match to TRBD1. CDR1 and CDR2 from the germline V gene are MDHEN and SYDVKM. With 11 bases clipped from V and 2 bases from J, the junction kept 11 bases outside the gene matches. CDR3 length: 15 amino acids. The CDR3 DNA reads TGTGCCTTCAAACCCGGGACAGGCGCCTACAATGAGCAGTTCTTC. Amino acids: CAFKPGTGAYNEQFF.

This clonotype was seen a few times. The chain employs TRBV4-2 and TRBJ2-7; D unresolved. The ends were cut back, 0 bases at V and 3 bases at J, with 12 bases in the middle. Germline V gives CDR1 LGHNA, CDR2 YNFKEQ. This CDR3 region has 15 residues. CDR3 sequence reads: CASSQDGGDYYEQYF. The CDR3 DNA follows: TGTGCCAGCAGCCAAGATGGCGGAGATTACTACGAGCAGTACTTC.

Worth noting for this clonotype: Germline and junction disagree at one end, which may indicate a read error. The chain joins TRBV24-1 to TRBJ2-1, with 7 bases matching TRBD2. Germline loops: CDR1 KGHDR, CDR2 SFDVKD. This CDR3 contains 15 residues. The CDR3 nucleotides read TGTGCCACCAGCGGAGCGGGACCCTCCCACAATGAGCAGTTCTTC. It codes for CATSGAGPSHNEQFF.

The chain links TRBV7-2 to TRBJ2-5; no firm D call. The J call is in doubt because the DNA end fits TRBJ2-4 better. Germline CDR1 and CDR2: SGHTA and FQGNSA. The CDR3 spans 15 residues. The CDR3 is CASSLVMMGKNIQYF. In DNA, the CDR3 is TGTGCCAGCAGCTTAGTAATGATGGGGAAAAACATTCAGTACTTC.

The chain has TRBV5-1 and TRBJ2-7; D is undetermined. In germline, CDR1 is SGHRS, CDR2 YFSETQ. This CDR3 is built from 12 residues. The V and J ends lost 1 base and 5 bases respectively, with 7 bases between them. The CDR3 reads CASSLPSNEQYF. CDR3 in DNA: TGCGCCAGCAGCTTGCCTTCTAACGAGCAGTACTTC.

The rearrangement links TRBV12-3 or TRBV12-4 to TRBJ2-5; unclear D gene. The DNA end is more similar to TRBJ2-7, so the J call may be wrong. This CDR3 is 14 amino acids long. CDR3 coding DNA: TGTGCCAGCAGTTTCGCAGGAACTGGGGACGAGCAGTACTTC. Translated: CASSFAGTGDEQYF.

This clonotype was seen a handful of times. DNA for the CDR3: TGTGCCAGCAGCCAAGATAGTGGGGGACCCTATGGCTACACCTTC. Translation gives CASSQDSGGPYGYTF. This chain joins TRBV4-2 and TRBJ1-2; D is perhaps TRBD1 (5 bases). The V gene's germline CDR1 is LGHNA and CDR2 YNFKEQ. V was shortened by 0 bases and J by 4 bases, with 12 bases between the two germline ends. This CDR3 has 15 residues.

This sequence joins TRBV4-1 and TRBJ2-2; the D gene is possibly TRBD2 (5 bases). Germline loops: CDR1 MGHRA, CDR2 YSYEKL. V was clipped by 1 base and J by 6 bases, with 9 bases between them. The CDR3 has 14 amino acids. This CDR3 is CASSQGPGAGELFF. The CDR3 DNA follows: TGCGCCAGCAGCCAAGGTCCCGGGGCCGGGGAGCTGTTTTTT.

The gene calls are TRBV2 and TRBJ1-2; 9 bases line up with TRBD1. V lost 9 bases to trimming and J lost 4 bases; unmatched junction nucleotides: 9. The CDR3 consists of 14 residues. CDR1 is SNHLY and CDR2 is FYNNEI in the germline V gene. The CDR3 spells CASMGDRDLYGYTF. The CDR3 DNA follows: TGTGCCAGTATGGGGGACAGGGACCTCTATGGCTACACCTTC.

This sequence joins TRBV28 and TRBJ1-2; no definite D call. V lost 6 bases to trimming and J lost 1 base, with 3 bases between them. This CDR3 is 11 amino acids long. Germline CDR1 MDHEN, CDR2 SYDVKM. CDR3 region: CASRHNYGYTF. CDR3 in DNA: TGTGCCAGCAGACATAACTATGGCTACACCTTC.

V gene TRBV28 combines with J gene TRBJ1-5, with D perhaps matching TRBD1 (5 bases). The V gene's germline CDR1 is MDHEN and CDR2 SYDVKM. Trimming removed 5 bases from V and 7 bases from J, with 12 bases in between. The CDR3 is made up of 13 amino acids. Here the CDR3 reads CASSRDVRQPQHF. Here the CDR3 DNA reads TGTGCCAGCAGTAGGGACGTCAGGCAGCCCCAGCATTTT.